The 27 T cell receptor beta chains below come from one sample, sequenced in a study of blood T cell repertoires in COVID-19. TCRdb keeps only in-frame clones here, not all; method: immunoSEQ multiplex PCR. The repertoire has some 420,000 clones, around 87% of them found once; the top ten carry roughly 1.1%. Input material: PBMCs or T cells enriched from blood (not recorded which). The receptors derive from a man aged 30 to 45 who had recovered from COVID-19.

The chain combines TRBV19 with TRBJ1-2; D unclear. The CDR3 is 15 amino acids. Germline CDR1 and CDR2: LNHDA and SQIVND (reference sequence). V was cut by 3 bases and J by 6 bases, with 17 bases left in between. CDR3 bases: TGTGCCAGTAGTATCGCCGGGGAGAAGTGGGATGGCTACACCTTC. Its translation is CASSIAGEKWDGYTF.

The rearrangement uses TRBV9 and TRBJ1-1; D not certain. V lost 4 bases to trimming and J lost 3 bases, with 10 bases between them. There are 13 residues in the CDR3. Germline V gene sequence: CDR1 SGDLS, CDR2 YYNGEE. CDR3 sequence (DNA): TGTGCCAGCAGCACAGTGGGTCACACTGAAGCTTTCTTT. It is translated as CASSTVGHTEAFF.

This chain's CDR3 is CASSQAGLTGNTIYF. As DNA, the CDR3 is TGCGCCAGCAGCCAAGCGGGTTTGACTGGAAACACCATATATTTT. The V gene is TRBV4-1, the J gene TRBJ1-3, with D uncertain. Trimming removed 1 base at V and 2 bases at J, with 9 bases between. The CDR3 length is 15 residues. Germline V gene lookup returns CDR1 MGHRA and CDR2 YSYEKL.

The rearrangement uses TRBV28 and TRBJ1-2; 10 bases line up with TRBD1. Germline V lookup: CDR1 MDHEN, CDR2 SYDVKM. The CDR3 length is 14 residues. Germline trimming cut 6 bases from V and 2 bases from J; bases unmatched to any gene: 3. The CDR3 DNA follows: TGTGCCAGCAGACGACAGGGGGCCAACTATGGCTACACCTTC. Translated: CASRRQGANYGYTF.

V gene TRBV7-2 combines with J gene TRBJ2-7, with D possibly TRBD1 on 6 matching bases. The germline V gene encodes CDR1 SGHTA and CDR2 FQGNSA. Trimming took off 5 bases at V and 6 bases at J, with 14 bases between the two ends. The CDR3 extends over 13 amino acids. This CDR3 reads CASSQYRDAEQYF. CDR3 DNA sequence: TGTGCCAGCAGCCAATACAGGGATGCCGAGCAGTACTTC.

This chain joins TRBV28 and TRBJ1-5, with D perhaps TRBD1 (5 bases). The CDR3 length is 13 residues. CDR1 MDHEN and CDR2 SYDVKM come from the germline V gene. Trimming took 5 bases from V and 7 from J, leaving 12 bases between them. The CDR3 sequence: CASSQRGVQPQHF. The CDR3 region has the DNA TGTGCCAGCAGTCAAAGGGGTGTCCAGCCCCAGCATTTT.

CDR3 region: CAWSVGVPSSGNTIYF. The CDR3, as DNA: TGTGCCTGGAGTGTCGGGGTTCCTTCCTCTGGAAACACCATATATTTT. The rearrangement uses TRBV30 and TRBJ1-3; D is unresolved. CDR1 and CDR2 (germline): GTSNPN, SVGIG (reference sequence). CDR3 length equals 16 residues. V lost 0 bases to trimming and J lost 0 bases, with 12 bases between them.

The chain carries TRBV7-9 and TRBJ2-7; D is possibly TRBD2 (5 bases). This CDR3 contains 14 residues. The ends were cut back, 4 bases at V and 3 bases at J, with 13 bases in the middle. Germline assignment: CDR1 SEHNR and CDR2 FQNEAQ (reference sequence). The CDR3 DNA follows: TGTGCCAGCAGCTCAACTAGGGTTGGCTACGAGCAGTACTTC. This sequence encodes CASSSTRVGYEQYF.

This clone was seen only once. The chain links TRBV7-9 to TRBJ2-5, with 11 bases identical to TRBD2. After removal of 5 bases from V and 0 bases from J, the junction contained 5 bases not matched to a gene. The length of the CDR3 is 16 residues. Germline CDR1 reads SEHNR; CDR2 reads FQNEAQ (reference sequence). The CDR3 region is CASSPGLAEYQETQYF. CDR3 bases: TGTGCCAGCAGCCCGGGACTAGCGGAGTACCAAGAGACCCAGTACTTC.

The chain links TRBV5-1 to TRBJ2-3, with 11 nucleotides matching TRBD2. V dropped 3 bases and J dropped 5; count of bases not matched to a gene: 5. The CDR3 consists of 15 residues. Germline loops: CDR1 SGHRS, CDR2 YFSETQ. CDR3 loop: CASSSTSGAEDTQYF. CDR3 bases: TGCGCCAGCAGCTCGACTAGCGGGGCTGAAGATACGCAGTATTTT.

The chain couples TRBV28 to TRBJ1-2; 7 bases map to TRBD1. Looked up from germline, CDR1 is MDHEN and CDR2 is SYDVKM. CDR3 length: 15 amino acids. Unmatched junction bases numbered 11, after V lost 8 bases and J lost 2 bases. The CDR3: CASSPNDRDNYGYTF. DNA for the CDR3: TGTGCCAGCTCCCCGAATGACAGGGACAACTATGGCTACACCTTC.

The chain is built from TRBV4-1 and TRBJ2-1; 11 bases align to TRBD2. The germline CDR1 and CDR2 sequences are MGHRA and YSYEKL. The V segment lost 0 bases and the J segment 10 bases; nucleotides outside the gene matches: 5. The CDR3 contains 15 residues. The CDR3 DNA sequence: TGCGCCAGCAGCCAAGAGACTAGCGGGACCAACGAGCAGTTCTTC. Translated: CASSQETSGTNEQFF.

This chain uses TRBV7-3 with TRBJ2-1; 13 bases agree with TRBD2. CDR1 is SGHTA, CDR2 FQGTGA, per germline. The junction had 11 bases not matched to a gene; V was cut back by 4 bases and J by 2 bases. The CDR3 is 19 amino acids. The CDR3: CASSSGLAGEPSTYNEQFF. The CDR3, as DNA: TGTGCCAGCAGCTCCGGACTAGCGGGAGAGCCATCGACCTACAATGAGCAGTTCTTC.

The V gene is TRBV15, the J gene TRBJ1-5; 8 nucleotides agree with TRBD1. The length of the CDR3 is 15 residues. Per the germline V gene, CDR1 is LNHNV and CDR2 is YYDKDF (reference sequence). V lost 1 base to trimming and J lost 6 bases; unmatched junction nucleotides: 5. The CDR3 bases are TGTGCCACCAGCAGAGCGGCCAGGGGGCTTCAGCCCCAGCATTTT. It specifies CATSRAARGLQPQHF.

This clone was counted between two and nine times. V gene TRBV2 combines with J gene TRBJ2-7, with 7 bases matching TRBD1. The CDR3 length is 14 residues. The trim removed 4 bases at V and 0 bases at J, leaving 3 bases unmatched. Germline loops: CDR1 SNHLY, CDR2 FYNNEI. The CDR3 loop is CASSGQGNSYEQYF. The CDR3 DNA sequence: TGTGCCAGCAGTGGACAGGGCAACTCCTACGAGCAGTACTTC.

This chain joins TRBV28 and TRBJ2-3; 8 nucleotides match TRBD2. The CDR3 has 15 amino acids. V lost 6 bases, J lost 0 bases, and 5 bases stayed unmatched. Germline V CDR1 and CDR2: MDHEN, SYDVKM. CDR3 loop: CASRGSGTSTDTQYF. CDR3 nucleotide sequence: TGTGCCAGCAGGGGTAGCGGGACGAGCACAGATACGCAGTATTTT.

This clone appeared a single time. V is TRBV28 and J is TRBJ2-3, with TRBD2 identical over 9 bases. The CDR3 is 13 residues long. Per the germline V gene, CDR1 is MDHEN and CDR2 is SYDVKM. The V gene end was trimmed by 2 bases and the J gene end by 15 bases; junction bases not matched to a gene: 9. Here the CDR3 DNA reads TGTGCCAGCAGTTTACCCCCCGGGACTAGCCATTATTTT. Its protein is CASSLPPGTSHYF.

This rearrangement joins TRBV4-1 to TRBJ2-3; 12 bases are a match to TRBD2. The CDR3 consists of 15 residues. V dropped 5 bases and J dropped 2; count of bases not matched to a gene: 2. Germline-derived CDR1 and CDR2 are MGHRA and YSYEKL. Here the CDR3 reads CASSRTSGNTDTQYF. CDR3 in DNA: TGCGCCAGCAGCAGGACTAGCGGGAACACAGATACGCAGTATTTT.

This sequence joins TRBV24-1 and TRBJ2-7; no clear D. CDR3 length: 14 amino acids. The V gene's germline CDR1 is KGHDR and CDR2 SFDVKD. Trimming shortened V by 2 bases and J by 6 bases, and 13 bases separated the two germline ends. The CDR3 loop is CATSDSQAETEQYF. CDR3 bases: TGTGCCACCAGTGATTCCCAGGCCGAGACCGAGCAGTACTTC.

The chain combines TRBV29-1 with TRBJ1-5, with D maybe TRBD1 (6 bases). The V end lost 6 bases, the J end lost 0 bases, and 21 bases lay between the germline ends. The CDR3 extends over 17 amino acids. In germline, CDR1 is SQVTM, CDR2 ANQGSEA. The CDR3 here is CSVEKTPRTVSNQPQHF. The CDR3, as DNA: TGCAGCGTCGAGAAGACTCCCAGGACAGTTAGCAATCAGCCCCAGCATTTT.

The J gene is TRBJ1-3, the V gene TRBV10-3; 7 nucleotides agree with TRBD1. The junction had 10 bases not matched to a gene; V was cut back by 9 bases and J by 5 bases. Germline V gives CDR1 ENHRY, CDR2 SYGVKD. CDR3 length equals 14 residues. In DNA form, the CDR3 reads TGTGCCATAGGGGAGCAGACAGGGCGAAACACCATATATTTT. The encoded protein is CAIGEQTGRNTIYF.

The chain carries TRBV9 and TRBJ2-7; TRBD2 aligns across 9 bases. V lost 3 bases, J lost 3 bases, and 4 bases stayed unmatched. Germline V gene sequence: CDR1 SGDLS, CDR2 YYNGEE. This CDR3 spans 14 amino acids. The DNA for the CDR3 is TGTGCCAGCAGCGGTAGCGGGGGCCTCTACGAGCAGTACTTC. Translated: CASSGSGGLYEQYF.

This clone came up once. At the DNA level, this CDR3 is encoded by other sequences in the same sample as well. The V call is TRBV2, the J call TRBJ1-1; possible D gene TRBD1, 6 bases. Looked up from germline, CDR1 is SNHLY and CDR2 is FYNNEI. This CDR3 spans 13 amino acids. Trimming took off 4 bases at V and 2 bases at J, with 8 bases between the two ends. The CDR3 region is CASSADRNTEAFF. CDR3 DNA sequence: TGTGCCAGCAGTGCGGACAGAAACACTGAAGCTTTCTTT.

The chain uses TRBV5-1 and TRBJ1-4, with 10 bases aligning to TRBD1. Germline trimming cut 5 bases from V and 4 bases from J; bases unmatched to any gene: 2. This CDR3 has 14 residues. CDR1 is SGHRS and CDR2 is YFSETQ in the germline V gene. The CDR3 nucleotides read TGCGCCAGCAGGGGGGACAGGGGTAATGAAAAACTGTTTTTT. Translated: CASRGDRGNEKLFF.

The V gene is TRBV5-4, the J gene TRBJ1-6; TRBD1 agrees at 7 bases. Germline CDR1 and CDR2: SGHNT and YYREEE (reference sequence). The J segment lost 6 bases and the V segment lost 0 bases, leaving 3 bases of the junction unmatched. The CDR3 runs to 15 residues. The chain's CDR3 is CASSLATGINSPLHF. The CDR3 bases are TGTGCCAGCAGCTTGGCGACAGGGATTAATTCACCCCTCCACTTT.

This rearrangement joins TRBV28 to TRBJ1-2; 8 bases fit TRBD1. V gave up 4 bases and J gave up 4 bases; unmatched junction bases: 8. The CDR3 spans 15 residues. Germline V gene data show CDR1 as MDHEN and CDR2 as SYDVKM. CDR3 sequence reads: CASSSTGGQIYGYTF. The CDR3 bases are TGTGCCAGCAGTTCCACAGGGGGTCAGATCTATGGCTACACCTTC.

The chain employs TRBV28 and TRBJ1-2; D uncertain. The length of the CDR3 is 14 residues. The germline V gene encodes CDR1 MDHEN and CDR2 SYDVKM. The ends were cut back, 6 bases at V and 4 bases at J, with 15 bases in the middle. For the CDR3, the DNA is TGTGCCAGCAGACGAGTGGGCCCACCCTATGGCTACACCTTC. It encodes CASRRVGPPYGYTF.